One and the same sample provided the 3 T cell receptor beta chains below, sequenced in a study of T cell changes during pregnancy in multiple sclerosis. Method: immunoSEQ multiplex PCR; TCRdb's copy keeps in-frame clones and lacks some. The sample contains roughly 56,000 clones, about 90% of which appear only once. Sequences were derived from CD4+ T cells from peripheral blood mononuclear cells, sampled after pregnancy. Every receptor here comes from a female donor in good health, enrolled as a control in a pregnancy study.

This chain joins TRBV5-1 and TRBJ1-4, with TRBD1 matching over 11 bases. V gave up 0 bases and J gave up 7 bases; unmatched junction bases: 2. This CDR3 has 15 residues. Germline V CDR1 and CDR2: SGHRS, YFSETQ. This chain's CDR3 is CASSLGGQGAEKLFF. CDR3 bases: TGCGCCAGCAGCTTGGGAGGACAGGGGGCTGAAAAACTGTTTTTT.

This sequence joins TRBV4-3 and TRBJ2-3, with 8 bases lining up with TRBD1. CDR1 is LGHNA, CDR2 YSLEER, per germline. Unmatched junction bases numbered 10, after V lost 0 bases and J lost 5 bases. The length of the CDR3 is 17 residues. The CDR3 reads CASSQDIQGAVGDTQYF. The CDR3 coding sequence is TGCGCCAGCAGCCAAGATATTCAGGGGGCTGTCGGAGATACGCAGTATTTT.

This rearrangement joins TRBV5-1 to TRBJ2-5; 8 nucleotides agree with TRBD2. The germline CDR1 and CDR2 sequences are SGHRS and YFSETQ. The CDR3 length is 16 residues. Unmatched junction bases numbered 4, after V lost 0 bases and J lost 0 bases. The CDR3 sequence: CASSLGLALNQETQYF. The DNA for the CDR3 is TGCGCCAGCAGCTTGGGACTAGCGCTAAACCAAGAGACCCAGTACTTC.